This T cell receptor (beta chain) was documented in a study of T cells in Graves' hyperthyroidism and ophthalmopathy. The CDR3 loop spans 13 amino acids. Trimming left V 3 bases short and J 4 bases short, with 9 bases between. CDR1 and CDR2 from the germline V gene are SNHLY and FYNNEI. Among the patients, aged 18 to 65, hyperthyroidism was newly diagnosed and had lasted under 2 months. Amplification of TCR beta CDR3 regions was performed using RNA transcripts as template. First-round RT-PCR with HTBI primers amplified the TCR CDR3 region. TCRdb redid the calling of the multiplex PCR reads with MiXCR, one entry per CDR3 protein. The sample shows a few hundred thousand distinct CDR3 sequences, around 19% of them seen only once. This clonotype was seen a handful of times.

The chain is built from TRBV2 and TRBJ1-2, with D uncertain. The sample taken for sequencing was blood. The TCR originated in a man aged 35-49 years with Graves' hyperthyroidism. As DNA, the CDR3 is TGTGCCAGCAGTGACCCCAACAGCTATGGCTACACCTTC. Amino acids: CASSDPNSYGYTF. The whole variable domain, remainder taken from reference TRBV2 and TRBJ1-2, is EPEVTQTPSHQVTQMGQEVILRCVPISNHLYFYWYRQILGQKVEFLVSFYNNEISEKSEIFDDQFSVERPDGSNFTLKIRSTKLEDSAMYFCASSDPNSYGYTFGSGTRLTVV.